This T cell receptor (beta chain) was documented in a study of T-cell memory formation after mild COVID-19. With 3 bases clipped from V and 4 bases from J, the junction kept 8 bases outside the gene matches. Germline loops: CDR1 SQVTM, CDR2 ANQGSEA. The CDR3 spans 15 residues. Each CDR3 protein is one row after TCRdb ran MiXCR on the 5' RACE reads. The sample holds some 150,000 distinct CDR3 sequences, 13% to 15% seen once. This clonotype was counted only a few times. The specimen sequenced was PBMCs or a T cell subset sorted from them (not recorded which). This chain connects TRBV29-1 to TRBJ2-1; TRBD2 matches at 8 bases. This sequence was found in an adult woman who had mild COVID-19 (a few samples of this study predate the infection). Cell type and time point are not known. CDR3: CSVEESGRAYNEQFF. CDR3 in DNA: TGCAGCGTTGAGGAGAGCGGGAGAGCATACAATGAGCAGTTCTTC.